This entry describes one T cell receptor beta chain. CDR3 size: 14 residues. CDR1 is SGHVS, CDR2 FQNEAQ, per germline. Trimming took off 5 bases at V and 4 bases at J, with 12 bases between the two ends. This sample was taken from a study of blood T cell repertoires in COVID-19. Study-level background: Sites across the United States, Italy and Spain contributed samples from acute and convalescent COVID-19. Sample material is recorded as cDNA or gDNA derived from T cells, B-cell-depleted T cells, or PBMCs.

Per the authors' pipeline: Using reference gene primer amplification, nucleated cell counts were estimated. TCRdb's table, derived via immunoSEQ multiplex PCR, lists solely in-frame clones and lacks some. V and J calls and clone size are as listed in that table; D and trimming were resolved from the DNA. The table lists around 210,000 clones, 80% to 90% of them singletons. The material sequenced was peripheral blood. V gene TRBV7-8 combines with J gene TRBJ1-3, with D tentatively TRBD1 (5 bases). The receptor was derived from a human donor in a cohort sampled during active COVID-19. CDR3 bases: TGTGCCAGCAGCCATCAGGGTGCCGGAAACACCATATATTTT. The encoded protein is CASSHQGAGNTIYF.